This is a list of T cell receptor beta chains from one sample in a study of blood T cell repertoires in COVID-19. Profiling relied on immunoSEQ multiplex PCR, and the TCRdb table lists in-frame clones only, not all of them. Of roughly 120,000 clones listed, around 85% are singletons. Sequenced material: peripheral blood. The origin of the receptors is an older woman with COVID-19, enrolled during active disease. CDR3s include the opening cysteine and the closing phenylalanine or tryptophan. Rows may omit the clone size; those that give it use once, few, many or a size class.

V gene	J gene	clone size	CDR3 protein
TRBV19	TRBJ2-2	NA	CASSWTGLEELFF
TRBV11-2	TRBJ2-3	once	CASSLEQVSDTQYF
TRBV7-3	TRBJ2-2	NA	CASSLSRTDTGELFF
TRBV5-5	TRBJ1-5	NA	CASSHPGASQPQHF
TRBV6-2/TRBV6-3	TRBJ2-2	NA	CASSYRLGQSNTGELFF
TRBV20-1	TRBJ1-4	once	CSASTDVLRRATNEKLFF
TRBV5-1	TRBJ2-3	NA	CASRTTGGAADTQYF
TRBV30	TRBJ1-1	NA	CAWRDPKAGGSPNVEAFF
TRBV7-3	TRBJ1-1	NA	CASSATGLNTEAFF
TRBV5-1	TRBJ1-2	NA	CASSLWGQDENYGYTF
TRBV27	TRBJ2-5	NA	CASRRKPDAETQYF
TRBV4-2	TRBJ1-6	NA	CASSQGDGLVGTYNSPLHF
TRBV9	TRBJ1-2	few	CASSVAHYGYTF
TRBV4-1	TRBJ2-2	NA	CASSKTGGVMNTGELFF
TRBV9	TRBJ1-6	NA	CASSDRDRGSPLHF
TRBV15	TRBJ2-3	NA	CATSRGLATDTQYF
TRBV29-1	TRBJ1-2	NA	CSVGDRARDGYGYTF
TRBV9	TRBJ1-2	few	CASSVEGLGGYTF
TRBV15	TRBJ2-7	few	CATSRDLPGISYEQYF
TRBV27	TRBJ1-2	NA	CASSFKTGFGGYTF
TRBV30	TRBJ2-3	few	CAWSPPGGLTDTQYF
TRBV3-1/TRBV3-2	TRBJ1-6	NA	CASSPETVWDSPLHF
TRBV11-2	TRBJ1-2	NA	CASSLGQGGYGYTF
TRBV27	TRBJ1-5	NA	CASSSTVTGSSNQPQHF
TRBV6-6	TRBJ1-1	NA	CASTKQGFAEAFF
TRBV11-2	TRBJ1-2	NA	CASSDGGSYGYTF
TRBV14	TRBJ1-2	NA	CASSPRQGAFGYTF
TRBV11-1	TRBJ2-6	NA	CASSFFNPRGTNVLTF
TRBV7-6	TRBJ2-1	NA	CASSPDRSSYNEQFF
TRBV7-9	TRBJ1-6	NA	CASSPLDSPLHF
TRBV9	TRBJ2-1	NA	CASSGGGSGEQFF
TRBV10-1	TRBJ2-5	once	CASSEYGETQYF
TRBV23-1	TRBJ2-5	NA	CASSGGPQETQYF
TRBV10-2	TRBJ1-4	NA	CASSDQSTRLFF
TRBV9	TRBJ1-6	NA	CASATGTGYNSPLHF
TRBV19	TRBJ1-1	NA	CASSIRRALMNTEAFF
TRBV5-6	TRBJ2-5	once	CASSLVAETQYF
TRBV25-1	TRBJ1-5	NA	CASSDGGAGQPQHF
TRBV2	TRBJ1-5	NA	CASKSRGLQPQHF
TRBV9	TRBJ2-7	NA	CASSVGAAADSYEQYF
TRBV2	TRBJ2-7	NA	CASSASGRAGGQEQYF
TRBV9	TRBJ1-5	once	CASSPPGDGQPQHF
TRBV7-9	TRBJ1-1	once	CASTPGGTTEAFF
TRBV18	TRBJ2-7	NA	CASSPPTGGTYEQYF
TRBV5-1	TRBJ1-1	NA	CASSGGQGNTEAFF
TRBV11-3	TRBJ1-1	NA	CASSSPEANTEAFF
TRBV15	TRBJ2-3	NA	CATTPREGGESIYTDTQYF
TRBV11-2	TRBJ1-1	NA	CASSQRTGALGERTEAFF
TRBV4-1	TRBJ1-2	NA	CASSQDGVGVYGYTF
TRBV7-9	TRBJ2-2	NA	CASSFRWTSGGITGELFF
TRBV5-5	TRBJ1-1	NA	CASSSVYRVKTEAFF
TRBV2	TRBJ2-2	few	CASNLGQGVFGELFF
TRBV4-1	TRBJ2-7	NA	CASSLTTGLAYEQYF
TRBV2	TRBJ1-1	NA	CASIAGGNTEAFF
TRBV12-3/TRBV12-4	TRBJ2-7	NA	CASRVQGYEQYF
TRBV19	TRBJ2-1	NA	CASSIGVGGYPGQFF
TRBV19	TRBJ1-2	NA	CASSIHRGPSYGYTF
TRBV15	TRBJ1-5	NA	CATSREAGGFNQPQHF
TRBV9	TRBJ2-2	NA	CASSVVAGGNTGELFF